The clone carrying this T cell receptor (beta chain) was seen repeatedly, ten times or more. V gave up 6 bases and J gave up 3 bases; unmatched junction bases: 6. This CDR3 region has 14 residues. CDR1 is SNHLY, CDR2 FYNNEI, per germline. The data are from a study of regulatory T cells in long-lasting Graves disease. Building the TCR beta libraries relied on iRepertoire HTBI primers, and CDR3 regions underwent Arm-PCR. MiXCR, run by TCRdb on the multiplex PCR reads, gives a single entry per CDR3 protein. The table lists approximately 290,000 distinct CDR3 sequences, 22% of them singletons, with around 50% in the top ten. Sample time point: persistent/refractory GD, antithyroid drugs over 5 years with positive TRAb. The TCR library was made from RNA that had been extracted from PBMCs in TRIzol.

The input for sequencing was peripheral blood mononuclear cells (PBMCs), taken when the disease was refractory, from a patient treated with antithyroid drugs. The receptor was derived from a female donor with Graves disease. The chain is built from TRBV2 and TRBJ2-7, with 9 bases identical to TRBD1. In DNA form, the CDR3 reads TGTGCCAGCAGGTCGGGACAGGGCAACTACGAGCAGTACTTC. Amino acid sequence: CASRSGQGNYEQYF.